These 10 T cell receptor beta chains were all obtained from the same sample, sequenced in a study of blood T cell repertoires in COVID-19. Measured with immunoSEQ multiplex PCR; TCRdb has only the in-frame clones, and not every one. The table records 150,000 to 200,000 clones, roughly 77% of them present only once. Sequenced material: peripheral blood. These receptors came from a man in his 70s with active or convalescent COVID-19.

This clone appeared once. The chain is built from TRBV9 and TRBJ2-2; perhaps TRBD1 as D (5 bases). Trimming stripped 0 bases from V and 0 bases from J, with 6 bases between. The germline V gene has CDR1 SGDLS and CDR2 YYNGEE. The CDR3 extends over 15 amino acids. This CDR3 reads CASSVGGTNTGELFF. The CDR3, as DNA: TGTGCCAGCAGCGTAGGGGGCACGAACACCGGGGAGCTGTTTTTT.

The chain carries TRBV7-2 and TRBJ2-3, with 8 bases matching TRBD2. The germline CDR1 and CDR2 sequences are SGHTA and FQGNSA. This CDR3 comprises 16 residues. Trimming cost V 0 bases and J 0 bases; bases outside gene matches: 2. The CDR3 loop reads CASSLAGTRSTDTQYF. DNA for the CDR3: TGTGCCAGCAGCTTAGCAGGGACTAGAAGCACAGATACGCAGTATTTT.

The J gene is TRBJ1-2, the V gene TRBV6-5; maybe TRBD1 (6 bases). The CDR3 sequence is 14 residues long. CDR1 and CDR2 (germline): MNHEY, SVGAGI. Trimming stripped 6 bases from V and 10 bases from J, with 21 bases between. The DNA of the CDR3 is TGTGCCAGCAGCCAAGGACAGCCCACACAAGCCTACACCTTC. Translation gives CASSQGQPTQAYTF.

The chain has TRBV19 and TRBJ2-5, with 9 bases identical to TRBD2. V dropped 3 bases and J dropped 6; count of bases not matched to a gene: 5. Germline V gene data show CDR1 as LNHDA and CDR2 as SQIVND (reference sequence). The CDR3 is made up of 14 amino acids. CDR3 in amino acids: CASSISGGLQTQYF. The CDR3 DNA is TGTGCCAGTAGTATTAGCGGGGGTCTCCAGACCCAGTACTTC.

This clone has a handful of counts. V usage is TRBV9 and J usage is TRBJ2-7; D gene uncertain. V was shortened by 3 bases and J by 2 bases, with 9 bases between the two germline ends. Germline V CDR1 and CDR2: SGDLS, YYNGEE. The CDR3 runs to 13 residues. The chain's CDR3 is CASSGTETYEQYF. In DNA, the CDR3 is TGTGCCAGCAGCGGAACAGAGACCTACGAGCAGTACTTC.

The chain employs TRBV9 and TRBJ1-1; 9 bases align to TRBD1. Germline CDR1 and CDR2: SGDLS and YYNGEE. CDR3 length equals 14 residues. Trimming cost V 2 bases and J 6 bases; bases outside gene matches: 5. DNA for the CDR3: TGTGCCAGCAGCGTGGGACAGGGTAGGGCTGAAGCTTTCTTT. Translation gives CASSVGQGRAEAFF.

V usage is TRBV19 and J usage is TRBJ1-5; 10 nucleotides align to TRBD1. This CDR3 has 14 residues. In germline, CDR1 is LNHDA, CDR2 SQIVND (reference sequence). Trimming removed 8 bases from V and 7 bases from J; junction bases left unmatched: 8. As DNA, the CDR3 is TGTGCCAGTTCGACCGGGACAGGGGAACAGCCCCAGCATTTT. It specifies CASSTGTGEQPQHF.

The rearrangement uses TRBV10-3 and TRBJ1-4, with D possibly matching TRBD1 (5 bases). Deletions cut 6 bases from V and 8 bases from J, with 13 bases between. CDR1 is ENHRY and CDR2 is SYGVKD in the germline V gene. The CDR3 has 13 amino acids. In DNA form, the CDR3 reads TGTGCCATCAGGGACAAGGAGGGGGAAAAACTGTTTTTT. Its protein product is CAIRDKEGEKLFF.

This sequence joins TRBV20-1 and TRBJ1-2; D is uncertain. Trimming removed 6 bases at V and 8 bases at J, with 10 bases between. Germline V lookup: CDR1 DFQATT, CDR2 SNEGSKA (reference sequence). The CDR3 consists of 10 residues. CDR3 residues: CSASSLGYTF. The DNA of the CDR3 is TGCAGTGCGTCGTCCTTAGGCTACACCTTC.

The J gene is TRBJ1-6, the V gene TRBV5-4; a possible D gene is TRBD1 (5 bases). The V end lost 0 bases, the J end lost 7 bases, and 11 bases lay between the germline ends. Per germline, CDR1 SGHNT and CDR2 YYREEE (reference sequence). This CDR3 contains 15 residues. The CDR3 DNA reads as TGTGCCAGCAGCTTGGATCCGGGACTAAATTCACCCCTCCACTTT. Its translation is CASSLDPGLNSPLHF.